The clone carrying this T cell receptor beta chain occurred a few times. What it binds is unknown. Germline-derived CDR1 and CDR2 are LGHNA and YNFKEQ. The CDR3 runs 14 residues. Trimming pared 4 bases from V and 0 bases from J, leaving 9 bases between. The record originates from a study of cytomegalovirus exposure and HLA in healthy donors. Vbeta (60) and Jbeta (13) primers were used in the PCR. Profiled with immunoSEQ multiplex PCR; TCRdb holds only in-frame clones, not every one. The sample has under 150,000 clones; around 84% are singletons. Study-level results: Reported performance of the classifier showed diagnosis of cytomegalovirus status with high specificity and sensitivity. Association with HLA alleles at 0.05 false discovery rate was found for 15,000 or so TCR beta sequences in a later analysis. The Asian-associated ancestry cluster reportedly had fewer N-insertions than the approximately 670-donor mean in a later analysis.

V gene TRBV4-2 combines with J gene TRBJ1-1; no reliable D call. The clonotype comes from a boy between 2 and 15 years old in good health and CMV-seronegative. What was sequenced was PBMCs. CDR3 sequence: CASSLPHLNTEAFF. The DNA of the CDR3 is TGTGCCAGCAGCCTCCCCCACTTGAACACTGAAGCTTTCTTT.